This T cell receptor beta chain was captured by sequencing in a study of blood T cell repertoires in COVID-19. Study details: Spain, Italy and the United States supplied samples that represented acute and convalescent COVID-19. PBMCs, B-cell-depleted T cells, or T cells provided the cDNA or gDNA that made up the material.

Germline V gene data show CDR1 as SEHNR and CDR2 as FQNEAQ (reference sequence). The CDR3 sequence is 11 residues long. V was shortened by 2 bases and J by 8 bases, with 6 bases between the two germline ends. As processed by the authors: Estimation of nucleated cell counts relied on the amplification of reference gene primers. Measured with immunoSEQ multiplex PCR; TCRdb has only the in-frame clones, and not every one. V, J and clone size are those of that table, while D and trimming were read from the DNA. The sample carries 250,000 or so clones, 65% to 90% recorded once. The table lists this clone with a count of one.

The sequenced sample was peripheral blood. This receptor was obtained from a woman between 70 and 85 years old with acute or convalescent COVID-19. This rearrangement joins TRBV7-9 to TRBJ1-2, with D possibly being TRBD1 (5 bases). CDR3 sequence (DNA): TGTGCCAGCAGCTTAAAGGGGGGCTACACCTTC. Amino acid sequence: CASSLKGGYTF.